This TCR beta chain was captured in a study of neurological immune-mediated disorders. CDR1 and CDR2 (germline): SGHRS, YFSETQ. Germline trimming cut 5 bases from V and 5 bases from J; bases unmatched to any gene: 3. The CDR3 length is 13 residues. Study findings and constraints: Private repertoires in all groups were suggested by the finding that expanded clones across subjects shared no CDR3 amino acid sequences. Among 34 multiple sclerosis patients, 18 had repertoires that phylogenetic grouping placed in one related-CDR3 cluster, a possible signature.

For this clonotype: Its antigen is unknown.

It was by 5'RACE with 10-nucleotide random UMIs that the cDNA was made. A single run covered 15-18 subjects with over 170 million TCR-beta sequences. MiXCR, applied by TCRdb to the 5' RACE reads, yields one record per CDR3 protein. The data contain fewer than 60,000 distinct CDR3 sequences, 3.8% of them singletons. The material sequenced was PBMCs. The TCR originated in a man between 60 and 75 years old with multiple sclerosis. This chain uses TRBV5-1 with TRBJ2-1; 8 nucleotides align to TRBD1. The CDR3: CASRDRANNEQFF. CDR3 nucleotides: TGCGCCAGCAGGGACAGGGCGAACAATGAGCAGTTCTTC.